The clone carrying this T cell receptor beta chain was counted only a few times. This sample was taken from a study of long-term antiretroviral therapy in people with HIV. The CDR3 has 14 residues. The V end was cut by 2 bases, the J end by 2 bases, with 9 bases between. Germline loops: CDR1 PRHDT, CDR2 FYEKMQ (reference sequence). With survey level as its setting, the immunoSEQ assay was v3.0. Assay: immunoSEQ multiplex PCR; the TCRdb copy retains only in-frame clones and omits some. The data show 7,500 to 10,000 clones, about 81% seen once. The sequence derives from a man between 40 and 49 years old with HIV. The sequencing here drew on unsorted PBMCs, taken 0.7 years after starting antiretroviral therapy. V and J are TRBV13 and TRBJ1-1; D remains ambiguous. Written as DNA, the CDR3 is TGTGCCAGCAGCTTAAAGATCTCTAACACTGAAGCTTTCTTT. Protein product: CASSLKISNTEAFF. Full variable domain (rest looked up from reference TRBV13 and TRBJ1-1): AAGVIQSPRHLIKEKRETATLKCYPIPRHDTVYWYQQGPGQDPQFLISFYEKMQSDKGSIPDRFSAQQFSDYHSELNMSSLELGDSALYFCASSLKISNTEAFFGQGTRLTVV.